Shown below are 29 T cell receptor beta chains from a single sample sequenced in a study of blood T cell repertoires in COVID-19. Only in-frame clones appear in the TCRdb table, and some are missing; sequencing was by immunoSEQ multiplex PCR. The data contain about 76,000 clones, roughly 85% of them singletons. The sequenced sample was peripheral blood. The origin of the receptors is a man between 60 and 70 years old with COVID-19, enrolled during active disease.

The genes are TRBV5-6 and TRBJ1-3; D might be TRBD1 (6 bases). This CDR3 region has 13 residues. Between the trimmed V and J ends, which lost 5 bases and 8 bases, there was a span of 14 bases. Germline V gene data show CDR1 as SGHDT and CDR2 as YYEEEE. The CDR3 loop is CASSRGRGDTIYF. The CDR3 nucleotides are TGTGCCAGCAGTCGGGGCAGGGGAGACACCATATATTTT.

The CDR3 region is CASSSIMNTEAFF. The CDR3, as DNA: TGTGCCAGCAGCTCTATCATGAACACTGAAGCTTTCTTT. The chain is built from TRBV5-4 and TRBJ1-1, with D unclear. V shed 3 bases and J shed 0 bases, with 6 bases lying between them. Germline-derived CDR1 and CDR2 are SGHNT and YYREEE (reference sequence). This CDR3 spans 13 amino acids.

The chain combines TRBV6-5 with TRBJ2-1; TRBD2 aligns across 8 bases. Germline V gives CDR1 MNHEY, CDR2 SVGAGI. V lost 4 bases to trimming and J lost 12 bases; unmatched junction nucleotides: 5. The CDR3 covers 12 residues. The DNA of the CDR3 is TGTGCCAGCAGTTCCCTCACTAGCGGGCAGTTCTTC. Its protein product is CASSSLTSGQFF.

The chain has TRBV3-1 (or the pseudogene TRBV3-2) and TRBJ2-2; no reliable D call. The CDR3 loop spans 13 amino acids. V was trimmed by 4 bases and J by 7 bases, leaving 10 bases between them. Germline V gives CDR1 LGHDT, CDR2 YNNKEL (reference sequence). For the CDR3, the DNA is TGTGCCAGCAGCCCATACACGGGCGGGGAGCTGTTTTTT. Residues: CASSPYTGGELFF.

The chain has TRBV19 and TRBJ1-1, with D possibly matching TRBD1 (6 bases). V was shortened by 4 bases and J by 5 bases, with 11 bases between the two germline ends. CDR1 is LNHDA and CDR2 is SQIVND in the germline V gene (reference sequence). This CDR3 comprises 13 residues. The CDR3, as DNA: TGTGCCAGTAGTACCCAGGGGATAACTGAAGCTTTCTTT. Its protein product is CASSTQGITEAFF.

The chain combines TRBV7-9 with TRBJ2-3; perhaps TRBD1 as D (6 bases). The CDR3 has 15 amino acids. Per the germline V gene, CDR1 is SEHNR and CDR2 is FQNEAQ (reference sequence). V was shortened by 5 bases and J by 4 bases, with 16 bases between the two germline ends. CDR3 DNA sequence: TGTGCCAGCAGCCCCGGAACAGGGCCCTCAGATACGCAGTATTTT. This gives the protein CASSPGTGPSDTQYF.

The chain is built from TRBV6-5 and TRBJ1-2; D unclear. Germline V CDR1 and CDR2: MNHEY, SVGAGI. Between the trimmed V and J ends, which lost 9 bases and 4 bases, there was a span of 15 bases. The CDR3 has 13 residues. CDR3: CASPAPRSYGYTF. In DNA form, the CDR3 reads TGTGCCAGTCCCGCTCCCAGAAGCTATGGCTACACCTTC.

The chain has TRBV28 and TRBJ2-2; possibly TRBD2 for D (6 bases). Looked up from germline, CDR1 is MDHEN and CDR2 is SYDVKM. This CDR3 spans 19 amino acids. The ends were cut back, 3 bases at V and 9 bases at J, with 29 bases in the middle. The DNA of the CDR3 is TGTGCCAGCAGTTTGCCGGGACTGGGGGTCGGGGGTGGCCGGTGGGAGCTGTTTTTT. Translated, it gives CASSLPGLGVGGGRWELFF.

This clone was seen just once. The chain carries TRBV6-5 and TRBJ2-5; unclear D gene. This CDR3 has 12 residues. Germline CDR1 and CDR2: MNHEY and SVGAGI. Trimming removed 6 bases from V and 1 base from J, with 6 bases in between. The CDR3 DNA reads as TGTGCCAGCAGCAGTTCCCAAGAGACCCAGTACTTC. Protein sequence: CASSSSQETQYF.

The genes are TRBV3-1 (or the pseudogene TRBV3-2) and TRBJ2-3; 7 nucleotides align to TRBD2. The length of the CDR3 is 13 residues. In germline, CDR1 is LGHDT, CDR2 YNNKEL (reference sequence). V lost 4 bases, J lost 4 bases, and 2 bases stayed unmatched. The DNA for the CDR3 is TGTGCCAGCAGCCTTAGCGGGCCAGATACGCAGTATTTT. Translated: CASSLSGPDTQYF.

This sequence joins TRBV5-6 and TRBJ2-7, with no clear D. The V end was cut by 4 bases, the J end by 3 bases, with 5 bases between. This CDR3 is 11 amino acids long. Germline values: CDR1 SGHDT, CDR2 YYEEEE. CDR3 amino acids: CASSGVYEQYF. CDR3 DNA: TGTGCCAGCAGCGGAGTCTACGAGCAGTACTTC.

J is TRBJ2-3 and V is TRBV19, with TRBD2 matching 15 bases. The length of the CDR3 is 19 residues. V dropped 6 bases and J dropped 2; count of bases not matched to a gene: 12. The germline V gene has CDR1 LNHDA and CDR2 SQIVND (reference sequence). For the CDR3, the DNA is TGTGCCAGTAGGAGGGGACTAGCGGGAGGTGGGATACCCACAGATACGCAGTATTTT. It codes for CASRRGLAGGGIPTDTQYF.

Only a few counts were recorded for this clone. The chain joins TRBV21-1 to TRBJ1-6; the listed D gene, TRBD1, was not tested against the DNA. TRBV21-1 is labeled a pseudogene. The CDR3 loop spans 17 amino acids. CDR3 loop: CASSSRWANLYNSPLHF. Written as DNA, the CDR3 is TGTGCCAGCAGCTCCCGATGGGCAAACTTATATAATTCACCCCTCCACTTT.

V and J are TRBV7-2 and TRBJ2-7, with 9 bases matching TRBD2. This CDR3 contains 14 residues. Trimming removed 4 bases from V and 5 bases from J; junction bases left unmatched: 6. The germline V gene encodes CDR1 SGHTA and CDR2 FQGNSA. The CDR3, as DNA: TGTGCCAGCAGCTCTTGGACTAGCGATAACGAGCAGTACTTC. Protein sequence: CASSSWTSDNEQYF. The full variable domain, with the rest looked up from reference TRBV7-2 and TRBJ2-7, is GAGVSQSPSNKVTEKGKDVELRCDPISGHTALYWYRQSLGQGLEFLIYFQGNSAPDKSGLPSDRFSAERTGGSVSTLTIQRTQQEDSAVYLCASSSWTSDNEQYFGPGTRLTVT.

The chain carries TRBV4-1 and TRBJ2-3, with D possibly TRBD2 on 7 matching bases. With 5 bases removed from V and 1 base from J, the gap between germline ends came to 10 bases. Looked up from germline, CDR1 is MGHRA and CDR2 is YSYEKL. CDR3 length equals 14 residues. CDR3 sequence reads: CASSGGGRTDTQYF. The CDR3 DNA is TGCGCCAGCAGCGGGGGGGGCCGCACAGATACGCAGTATTTT.

The DNA of the CDR3 is TGTGCCAGCAGCTATCCGGGACAGGGGAATTCACCCCTCCACTTT. Protein: CASSYPGQGNSPLHF. The rearrangement links TRBV7-9 to TRBJ1-6; 10 nucleotides align to TRBD1. This CDR3 is 15 amino acids long. Germline CDR1 is SEHNR and CDR2 is FQNEAQ (reference sequence). The J segment lost 7 bases and the V segment lost 4 bases, leaving 4 bases of the junction unmatched.

The V gene is TRBV27, the J gene TRBJ1-2; 9 positions match TRBD1. The CDR3 contains 13 residues. From germline, CDR1 is MNHEY and CDR2 SMNVEV (reference sequence). V dropped 3 bases and J dropped 7; count of bases not matched to a gene: 3. The CDR3 reads CASSFDRGFGYTF. The CDR3 nucleotides are TGTGCCAGCAGTTTCGACAGGGGGTTTGGCTACACCTTC.

The V gene is TRBV29-1, the J gene TRBJ2-3; D perhaps matches TRBD1 (5 bases). Germline V CDR1 and CDR2: SQVTM, ANQGSEA. There are 12 residues in the CDR3. V was clipped by 8 bases and J by 2 bases, with 11 bases between them. DNA for the CDR3: TGCAGCACCCGACAGAACACAGATACGCAGTATTTT. This codes for CSTRQNTDTQYF.

The chain links TRBV19 to TRBJ1-1, with D possibly matching TRBD1 (5 bases). CDR1 and CDR2 (germline): LNHDA, SQIVND (reference sequence). This CDR3 has 15 residues. Trimming removed 1 base from V and 1 base from J, with 10 bases in between. CDR3 protein: CASSIVGDRNTEAFF. CDR3 coding DNA: TGTGCCAGTAGTATAGTAGGAGACAGGAACACTGAAGCTTTCTTT.

The chain has TRBV28 and TRBJ1-2, with D perhaps TRBD1 (6 bases). V was trimmed by 1 base and J by 3 bases, leaving 9 bases between them. The CDR3 has 14 residues. In germline, CDR1 is MDHEN, CDR2 SYDVKM. The CDR3: CASSLYRGYYGYTF. CDR3 nucleotide sequence: TGTGCCAGCAGTTTATATAGGGGGTACTATGGCTACACCTTC.

This clone was seen a single time. The V gene is TRBV3-1 (or the pseudogene TRBV3-2), the J gene TRBJ2-5, with 7 bases aligning to TRBD2. Germline assignment: CDR1 LGHDT and CDR2 YNNKEL (reference sequence). This CDR3 is 17 amino acids long. V was clipped by 4 bases and J by 2 bases; unmatched bases: 13. The CDR3 is CASSRPKLAGKQETQYF. CDR3 in DNA: TGTGCCAGCAGCCGCCCCAAGTTAGCGGGTAAACAAGAGACCCAGTACTTC.

The table lists this clone with a count of one. The V gene is TRBV2, the J gene TRBJ2-7; 8 bases align to TRBD2. The CDR3 length is 15 residues. Unmatched junction bases numbered 15, after V lost 10 bases and J lost 4 bases. CDR1 and CDR2 (germline): SNHLY, FYNNEI. DNA of the CDR3: TGTGCCACATCAGTATCGGGGGGGGCACCGTACGAGCAGTACTTC. It codes for CATSVSGGAPYEQYF. Using reference TRBV2 and TRBJ2-7 for the parts outside the CDR3, the full variable domain is EPEVTQTPSHQVTQMGQEVILRCVPISNHLYFYWYRQILGQKVEFLVSFYNNEISEKSEIFDDQFSVERPDGSNFTLKIRSTKLEDSAMYFCATSVSGGAPYEQYFGPGTRLTVT.

The chain combines TRBV28 with TRBJ2-3; the match to TRBD1 covers 8 bases. The CDR3 covers 15 residues. Germline V CDR1 and CDR2: MDHEN, SYDVKM. V shed 2 bases, J shed 5 bases, and the junction held 6 bases outside the gene matches. The CDR3 sequence is CASSLVDRGRDTQYF. The CDR3 coding sequence is TGTGCCAGCAGTTTAGTTGACAGGGGAAGAGATACGCAGTATTTT.

The chain has TRBV19 and TRBJ1-5; 7 bases match TRBD1. This CDR3 has 18 residues. V was clipped by 7 bases and J by 1 base; unmatched bases: 16. The germline V gene has CDR1 LNHDA and CDR2 SQIVND (reference sequence). The CDR3 DNA is TGTGCCAGTACTCCTCACGCGACAGGGTTCGGAAGCAATCAGCCCCAGCATTTT. Translating it yields CASTPHATGFGSNQPQHF.

The chain uses TRBV28 and TRBJ2-1; 10 nucleotides agree with TRBD1. Germline assignment: CDR1 MDHEN and CDR2 SYDVKM. Trimming cost V 3 bases and J 4 bases; bases outside gene matches: 3. CDR3 length equals 15 residues. The CDR3 coding sequence is TGTGCCAGCAGTTTCTGGGACAGGGGTTACAATGAGCAGTTCTTC. Translated: CASSFWDRGYNEQFF.

This chain links TRBV10-2 with TRBJ2-3; 8 nucleotides line up with TRBD2. Germline V gene lookup returns CDR1 WSHSY and CDR2 SAAADI. V trimming: 0 bases; J trimming: 10 bases; junction bases outside the gene matches: 3. The CDR3 length is 13 residues. The CDR3 nucleotides read TGCGCCAGCAGTGAGTCCGGGACTAGTGCGCAGTATTTT. Its translation: CASSESGTSAQYF.

The gene calls are TRBV18 and TRBJ2-7; 7 bases map to TRBD1. In germline, CDR1 is KGHSH, CDR2 LQKENI. The CDR3 is 15 amino acids. Trimming took 0 bases from V and 5 from J; bases not matched to a gene: 7. CDR3 in DNA: TGTGCCAGCTCACCACCTGCAGGGGGTGTCCACGAGCAGTACTTC. Protein: CASSPPAGGVHEQYF.

V usage is TRBV9 and J usage is TRBJ2-2; 12 nucleotides agree with TRBD2. Germline V CDR1 and CDR2: SGDLS, YYNGEE. The CDR3 sequence is 18 residues long. V was clipped by 0 bases and J by 2 bases; unmatched bases: 5. CDR3 coding DNA: TGTGCCAGCAGCGTAGGACTAGCGGGAGCGACTAACACCGGGGAGCTGTTTTTT. This gives the protein CASSVGLAGATNTGELFF.

The V call is TRBV5-1, the J call TRBJ2-1; D uncertain. The CDR3 sequence is 13 residues long. Germline-derived CDR1 and CDR2 are SGHRS and YFSETQ. The ends were cut back, 3 bases at V and 0 bases at J, with 4 bases in the middle. The CDR3 region is CASSSFSYNEQFF. The CDR3 nucleotides read TGCGCCAGCAGCTCCTTCTCCTACAATGAGCAGTTCTTC.